This T cell receptor beta chain was captured in a study of cytomegalovirus exposure and HLA in healthy donors. Study results and limitations: Roughly uniform sequencing depth across donors was assumed, possibly incorrectly.

This clone appeared a single time. What it binds is unknown. V was pared by 2 bases and J by 3 bases, with 4 bases of the junction left unmatched. The V gene's germline CDR1 is SGDLS and CDR2 YYNGEE. The CDR3 runs 15 residues. A multiplex PCR was run with 60 Vbeta primers and 13 Jbeta primers. Method: immunoSEQ multiplex PCR; TCRdb's copy keeps in-frame clones and lacks some. Counted here are roughly 65,000 clones, about 82% occurring once; the ten biggest clones make up about 4.7%. The chain joins TRBV9 to TRBJ2-2; TRBD2 agrees at 7 bases. The sequence was obtained from a woman aged 25 to 39 in good health and CMV-seronegative. The specimen was PBMCs. The CDR3 sequence: CASSVSGRDTGELFF. Written as DNA, the CDR3 is TGTGCCAGCAGCGTTTCAGGGAGGGACACCGGGGAGCTGTTTTTT.